The source of this T cell receptor beta chain is a study of T cell responses to AZD1222 COVID-19 vaccine. A word on this clone: Antigen specificity is unknown.

The method was immunoSEQ multiplex PCR; TCRdb's version includes in-frame clones alone and lacks a portion of them. Here the sample spans fewer than 110,000 clones, approximately 90% being singletons. General study results and limits: Donors were largely white British and mainly female; clonal diversity was possibly underestimated. Unmutated regions of variants are reportedly targeted by nearly half of spike-specific TCRs.

The V gene's germline CDR1 is LNHDA and CDR2 SQIVND (reference sequence). The CDR3 covers 14 residues. The ends lost 6 bases at V and 7 bases at J; junction bases unmatched: 9. The sample was peripheral blood, taken 28 days after the second AZD1222 dose. The chain uses TRBV19 and TRBJ1-5; TRBD1 agrees at 7 bases. The source of this sequence is an adult who received the AZD1222 COVID-19 vaccine. The CDR3 reads CASSRQGSLQPQHF. CDR3 sequence (DNA): TGTGCCAGTAGCCGACAGGGCTCCTTGCAGCCCCAGCATTTT.